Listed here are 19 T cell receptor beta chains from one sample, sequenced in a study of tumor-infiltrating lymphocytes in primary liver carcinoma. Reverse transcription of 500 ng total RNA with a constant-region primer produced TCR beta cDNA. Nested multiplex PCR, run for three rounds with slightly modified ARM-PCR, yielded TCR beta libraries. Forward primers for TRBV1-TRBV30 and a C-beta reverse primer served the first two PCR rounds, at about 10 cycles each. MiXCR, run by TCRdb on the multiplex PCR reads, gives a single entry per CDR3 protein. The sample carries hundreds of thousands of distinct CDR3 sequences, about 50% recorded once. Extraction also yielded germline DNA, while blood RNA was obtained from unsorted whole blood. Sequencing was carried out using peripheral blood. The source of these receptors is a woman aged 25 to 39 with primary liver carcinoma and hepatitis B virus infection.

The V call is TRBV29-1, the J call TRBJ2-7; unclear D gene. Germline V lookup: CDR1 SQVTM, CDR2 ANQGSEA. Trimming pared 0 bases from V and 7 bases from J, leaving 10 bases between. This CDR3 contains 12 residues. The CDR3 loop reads CSVEDCWNEQYF. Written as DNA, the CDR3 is TGCAGCGTTGAAGATTGTTGGAATGAGCAGTACTTC.

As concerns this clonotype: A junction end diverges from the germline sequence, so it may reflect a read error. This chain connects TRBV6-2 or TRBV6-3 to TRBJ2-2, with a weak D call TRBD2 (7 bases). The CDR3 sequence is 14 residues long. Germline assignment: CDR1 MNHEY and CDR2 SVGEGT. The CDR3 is CASSYGGATGELLF. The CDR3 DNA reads TGTGCCAGCAGTTACGGGGGGGCCACCGGGGAGCTGCTATTT.

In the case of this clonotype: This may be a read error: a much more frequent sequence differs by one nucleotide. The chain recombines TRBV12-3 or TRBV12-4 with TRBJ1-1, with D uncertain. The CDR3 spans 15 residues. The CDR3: CASSLYAVMGAEALF. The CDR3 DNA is TGTGCCAGCAGTCTTTATGCGGTAATGGGCGCTGAAGCTTTATTT.

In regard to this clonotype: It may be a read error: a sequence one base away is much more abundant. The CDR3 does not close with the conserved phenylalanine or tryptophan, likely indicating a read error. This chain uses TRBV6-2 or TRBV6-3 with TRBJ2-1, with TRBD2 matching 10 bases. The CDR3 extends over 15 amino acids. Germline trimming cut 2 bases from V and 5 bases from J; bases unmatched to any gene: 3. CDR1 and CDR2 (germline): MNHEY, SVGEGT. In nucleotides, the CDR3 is TGTGCCAGCAGTTACGGGACTAGCGCCGACAATGAGCAGTTCCTC. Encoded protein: CASSYGTSADNEQFL.

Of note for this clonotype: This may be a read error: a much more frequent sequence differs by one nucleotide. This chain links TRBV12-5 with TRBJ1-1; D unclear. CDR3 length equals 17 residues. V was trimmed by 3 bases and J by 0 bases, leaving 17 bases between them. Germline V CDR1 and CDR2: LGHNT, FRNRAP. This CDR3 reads CASGFWNYEGLNTEAFF. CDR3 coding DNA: TGTGCTAGTGGTTTCTGGAACTACGAGGGCCTGAACACTGAAGCTTTCTTT.

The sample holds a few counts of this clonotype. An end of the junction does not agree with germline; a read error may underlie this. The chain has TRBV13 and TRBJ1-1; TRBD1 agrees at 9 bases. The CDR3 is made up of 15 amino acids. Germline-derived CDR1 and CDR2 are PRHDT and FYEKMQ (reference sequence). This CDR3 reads CASSWTGVGNAEAFF. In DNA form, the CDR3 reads TGTGCCAGCAGCTGGACAGGGGTTGGGAACGCTGAAGCTTTCTTT.

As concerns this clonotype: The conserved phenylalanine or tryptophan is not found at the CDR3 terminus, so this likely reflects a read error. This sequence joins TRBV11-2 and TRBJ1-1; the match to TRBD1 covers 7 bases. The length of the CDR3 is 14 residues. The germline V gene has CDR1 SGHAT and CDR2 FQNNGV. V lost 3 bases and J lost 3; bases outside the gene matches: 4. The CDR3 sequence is CASSLNQGDTEAFL. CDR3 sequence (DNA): TGTGCCAGCAGCTTGAATCAGGGGGACACTGAAGCTTTCTTA.

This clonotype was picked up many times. The CDR3 region is CSVGGGTDTQYF. CDR3 sequence (DNA): TGCAGCGTGGGAGGGGGCACAGATACGCAGTATTTT. The chain links TRBV29-1 to TRBJ2-3; 7 bases match TRBD2. The germline V gene encodes CDR1 SQVTM and CDR2 ANQGSEA. Germline trimming cut 6 bases from V and 1 base from J; bases unmatched to any gene: 1. This CDR3 has 12 residues.

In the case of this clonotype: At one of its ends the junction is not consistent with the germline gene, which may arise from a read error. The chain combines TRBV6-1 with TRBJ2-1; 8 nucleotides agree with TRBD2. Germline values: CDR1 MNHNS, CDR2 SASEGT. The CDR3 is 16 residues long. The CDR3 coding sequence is TGTGCCGGCAGTAGACTAGCGAGACGAGATTACAATGAGCAGTTCTTC. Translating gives CAGSRLARRDYNEQFF.

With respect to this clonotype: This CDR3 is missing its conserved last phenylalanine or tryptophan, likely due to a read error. The DNA of the CDR3 is TGTGCCAGCAGTTTATGGCAGCAATTCAACTATGGCTACACCTAC. Its protein product is CASSLWQQFNYGYTY. V and J are TRBV28 and TRBJ1-2; the D is unclear. CDR1 and CDR2 (germline): MDHEN, SYDVKM. The CDR3 is 15 amino acids. V was clipped by 0 bases and J by 2 bases, with 10 bases between them.

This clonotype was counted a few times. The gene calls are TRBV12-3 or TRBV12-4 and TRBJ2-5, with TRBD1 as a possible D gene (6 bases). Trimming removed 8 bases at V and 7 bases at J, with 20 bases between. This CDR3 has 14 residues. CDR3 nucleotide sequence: TGTGCCAGCCGTATTGGGGGCGAGGGTGGGACCCAGTACTTC. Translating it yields CASRIGGEGGTQYF.

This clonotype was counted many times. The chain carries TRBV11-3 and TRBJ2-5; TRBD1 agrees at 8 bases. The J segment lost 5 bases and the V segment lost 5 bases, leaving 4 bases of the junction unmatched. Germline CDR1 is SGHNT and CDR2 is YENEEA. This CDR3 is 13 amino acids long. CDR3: CASSIGQGETQYF. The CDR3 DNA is TGTGCCAGCAGCATAGGACAGGGTGAGACCCAGTACTTC.

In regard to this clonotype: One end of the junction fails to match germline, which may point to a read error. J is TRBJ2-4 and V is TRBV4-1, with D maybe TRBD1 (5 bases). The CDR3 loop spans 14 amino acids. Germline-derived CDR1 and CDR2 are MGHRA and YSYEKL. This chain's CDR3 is CASSYPRAKNIQYF. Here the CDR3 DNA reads TGCGCCAGCAGCTATCCCAGGGCCAAAAACATTCAGTATTTC.

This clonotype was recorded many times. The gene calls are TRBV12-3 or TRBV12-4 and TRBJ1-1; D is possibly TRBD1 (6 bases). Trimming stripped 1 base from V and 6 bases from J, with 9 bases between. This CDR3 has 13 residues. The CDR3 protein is CASSLVDSSEAFF. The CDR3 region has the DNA TGTGCCAGCAGTTTAGTGGACAGCTCTGAAGCTTTCTTT.

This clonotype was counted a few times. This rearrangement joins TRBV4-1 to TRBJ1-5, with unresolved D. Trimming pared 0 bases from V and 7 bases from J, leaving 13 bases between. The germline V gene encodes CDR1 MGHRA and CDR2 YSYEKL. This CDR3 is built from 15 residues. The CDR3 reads CASSQEEGRGQPQHF. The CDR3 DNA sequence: TGCGCCAGCAGCCAAGAGGAGGGCAGAGGCCAGCCCCAGCATTTT.

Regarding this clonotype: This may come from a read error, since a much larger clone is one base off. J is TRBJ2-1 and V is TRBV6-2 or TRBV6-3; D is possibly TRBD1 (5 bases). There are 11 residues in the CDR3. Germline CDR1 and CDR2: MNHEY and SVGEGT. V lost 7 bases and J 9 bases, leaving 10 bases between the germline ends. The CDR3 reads CASNLRGEQFF. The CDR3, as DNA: TGTGCCAGCAACCTTAGGGGTGAGCAGTTCTTC.

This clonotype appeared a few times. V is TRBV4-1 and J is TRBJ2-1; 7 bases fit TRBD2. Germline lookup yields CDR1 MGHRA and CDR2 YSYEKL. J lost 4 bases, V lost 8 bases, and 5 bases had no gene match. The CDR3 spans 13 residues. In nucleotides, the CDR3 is TGCGCCAGCTCCCGGGACTATTACAATGAGCAGTTCTTC. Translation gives CASSRDYYNEQFF.

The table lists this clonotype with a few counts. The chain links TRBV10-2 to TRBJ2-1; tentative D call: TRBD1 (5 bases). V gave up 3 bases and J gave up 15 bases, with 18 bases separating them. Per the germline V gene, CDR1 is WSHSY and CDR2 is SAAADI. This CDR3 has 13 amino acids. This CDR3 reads CASSDLSKGATFF. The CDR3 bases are TGCGCCAGCAGTGACCTCTCCAAAGGGGCTACGTTCTTC.

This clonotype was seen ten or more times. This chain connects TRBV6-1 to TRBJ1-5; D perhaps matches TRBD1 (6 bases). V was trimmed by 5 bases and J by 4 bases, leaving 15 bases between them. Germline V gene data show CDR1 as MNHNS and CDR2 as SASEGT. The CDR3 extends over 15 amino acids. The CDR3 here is CASSQSGANNQPQHF. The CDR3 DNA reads TGTGCCAGCAGTCAATCAGGGGCGAATAATCAGCCCCAGCATTTT.